Listed below are T cell receptor beta chains from one sample, sequenced in a study of CD8 T cells in ankylosing spondylitis. TCRdb called the 5' RACE reads again in MiXCR, with one record for every CDR3 protein. The data contain roughly 700,000 distinct CDR3 sequences, around 20% of them singletons. The specimen sequenced was blood, either unsorted or a sorted T cell fraction (not recorded which). The source is a male donor with ankylosing spondylitis. Each CDR3 is given with its conserved first and last residue. D genes are given only for firm matches. Some rows mark clone size as missing; the rest say once, few, many or name a class of expanded clone.

clone_size j_call v_call d_call cdr3_aa cdr3_nt
NA TRBJ2-3 TRBV4-1 TRBD2 CASSQGAGPGTDTQYF TGCGCCAGCAGCCAAGGAGCGGGACCGGGCACAGATACGCAGTATTTT
NA TRBJ2-5 TRBV28 TRBD1 CASSLEESGGIGETQYF TGTGCCAGCAGTTTGGAGGAGTCAGGGGGCATTGGAGAGACCCAGTACTTC
many TRBJ2-7 TRBV7-9 TRBD1 CASRQGQGSYEQYF TGTGCCAGCAGGCAGGGACAGGGGTCCTACGAGCAGTACTTC
few TRBJ1-1 TRBV5-5 NA CASSLMGSMNTEAFF TGTGCCAGCAGCTTGATGGGAAGTATGAACACTGAAGCTTTCTTT
NA TRBJ2-1 TRBV27 TRBD2 CASKTSSAGGIYSYNEQFF TGTGCCAGCAAAACCTCTAGCGCGGGGGGGATCTACTCCTACAATGAGCAGTTCTTC
few TRBJ1-4 TRBV3-1 NA CASSHREKGGKLFF TGTGCCAGCAGCCATCGTGAGAAAGGGGGGAAACTGTTTTTT
many TRBJ2-3 TRBV7-3 TRBD2 CASSLTGREGPDTQYF TGTGCCAGCAGCTTAACGGGTCGGGAGGGCCCAGATACGCAGTATTTT
few TRBJ1-5 TRBV27 NA CASSRGAENQPQHF TGTGCCAGCTCCCGAGGGGCTGAAAATCAGCCCCAGCATTTT
few TRBJ2-2 TRBV20-1 TRBD1 CSARDQGANTGELFF TGCAGTGCTAGAGATCAGGGGGCGAACACCGGGGAGCTGTTTTTT
few TRBJ2-3 TRBV28 NA CASSLETTFQKPDTQYF TGTGCCAGCAGTTTAGAGACTACCTTCCAAAAACCAGATACGCAGTATTTT
many TRBJ1-1 TRBV4-1 TRBD1 CASSQEPTRGRTEAFF TGCGCCAGCAGCCAAGAGCCTACCAGGGGGCGAACTGAAGCTTTCTTT
NA TRBJ2-3 TRBV3-1 TRBD2 CASSRSGMDTQYF TGTGCCAGCAGCCGGAGCGGGATGGATACGCAGTATTTT
few TRBJ2-7 TRBV27 NA CASRRWQNYEQYF TGTGCCAGCAGGAGGTGGCAAAACTACGAGCAGTACTTC
few TRBJ2-2 TRBV5-1 TRBD1 CASSQSTGVGGELFF TGCGCCAGCAGCCAGTCGACAGGGGTTGGCGGGGAGCTGTTTTTT
few TRBJ2-1 TRBV12-3/TRBV12-4 NA CASVPENRDPVYEQFF TGTGCCAGCGTCCCCGAGAACCGGGACCCCGTCTATGAGCAGTTCTTC
NA TRBJ2-1 TRBV9 TRBD1 CASSGTGPYNEQFF TGTGCCAGCAGTGGGACAGGGCCTTACAATGAGCAGTTCTTC
NA TRBJ1-1 TRBV5-1 NA CASAQGGGAEAFF TGCGCCAGCGCCCAGGGAGGTGGTGCTGAAGCTTTCTTT
few TRBJ1-6 TRBV20-1 TRBD1 CSARADRVNSPLHF TGCAGTGCTCGGGCCGACAGGGTTAATTCACCCCTCCACTTT
few TRBJ1-1 TRBV9 NA CASSVGGFQTEAFF TGTGCCAGCAGCGTAGGGGGGTTTCAGACTGAAGCTTTCTTT
NA TRBJ2-2 TRBV20-1 TRBD2 CSAQVTSGGPNTGELFF TGCAGTGCCCAAGTGACTAGCGGGGGGCCGAACACCGGGGAGCTGTTTTTT
NA TRBJ1-1 TRBV28 NA CASSLGGRVNTEAFF TGTGCCAGCAGTTTAGGGGGCAGAGTGAACACTGAAGCTTTCTTT
NA TRBJ2-1 TRBV2 NA CASMWVGEQFF TGTGCCAGCATGTGGGTGGGTGAGCAGTTCTTC
few TRBJ2-7 TRBV9 NA CASSVGRSPYEQYF TGTGCCAGCAGCGTCGGGCGGTCTCCTTACGAGCAGTACTTC
many TRBJ2-1 TRBV9 TRBD2 CASSVATQAGGPQFF TGTGCCAGCAGCGTAGCTACACAAGCGGGAGGCCCCCAGTTCTTC
few TRBJ2-1 TRBV6-2/TRBV6-3 NA CATQRAIYNEQFF TGTGCCACACAGCGGGCTATCTACAATGAGCAGTTCTTC
NA TRBJ2-1 TRBV7-9 NA CASSLESGWDEQFF TGTGCCAGCAGCTTAGAGAGCGGGTGGGATGAGCAGTTCTTC
NA TRBJ2-3 TRBV5-1 NA CASSSYPGGGTDTQYF TGCGCCAGCAGCTCCTACCCTGGCGGGGGCACAGATACGCAGTATTTT
few TRBJ2-5 TRBV24-1 TRBD1 CATSDFRQGKETQYF TGTGCCACCAGTGATTTTCGACAGGGGAAAGAGACCCAGTACTTC
NA TRBJ1-5 TRBV6-5 NA CASSYDPLDLAQHF TGTGCCAGCAGTTACGACCCCTTGGACTTAGCCCAGCATTTT
NA TRBJ2-7 TRBV18 NA CASSPYRDTLYEQYF TGTGCCAGCTCACCCTACCGGGACACGCTCTACGAGCAGTACTTC
many TRBJ1-2 TRBV5-1 TRBD1 CASSRDRDDYGYTF TGCGCCAGCAGCCGGGACAGGGATGACTATGGCTACACCTTC
few TRBJ1-1 TRBV5-1 TRBD1 CASRTDRMNTEAFF TGCGCCAGCAGAACGGACAGGATGAACACTGAAGCTTTCTTT
NA TRBJ2-7 TRBV24-1 NA CATSDSRSSYEQYF TGTGCCACCAGTGATTCCAGGAGCTCCTACGAGCAGTACTTC
NA TRBJ2-1 TRBV12-3/TRBV12-4 TRBD1 CASRDRGSLGNEQFF TGTGCCAGCAGAGACAGGGGGTCGCTTGGCAATGAGCAGTTCTTC
few TRBJ1-5 TRBV27 TRBD1 CASSSRTGDQPQHF TGTGCCAGCAGTTCGCGGACAGGCGATCAGCCCCAGCATTTT
NA TRBJ2-2 TRBV10-2 TRBD1 CASSVQGADGELFF TGCGCCAGCAGTGTACAGGGGGCTGACGGGGAGCTGTTTTTT
few TRBJ1-1 TRBV12-3/TRBV12-4 NA CASSLTAWNTEAFF TGTGCCAGCAGTCTGACAGCATGGAACACTGAAGCTTTCTTT
few TRBJ2-5 TRBV12-3/TRBV12-4 TRBD1 CASSSGDRGLETQYF TGTGCCAGCTCATCCGGGGACAGGGGTTTGGAGACCCAGTACTTC
NA TRBJ2-1 TRBV20-1 NA CSAVTTANYNEQFF TGCAGTGCCGTAACCACTGCTAACTACAATGAGCAGTTCTTC
few TRBJ2-5 TRBV7-9 NA CASSTLGTQYF TGTGCCAGCAGCACTCTGGGGACCCAGTACTTC
many TRBJ2-1 TRBV27 TRBD2 CASSPGTSGNNEQFF TGTGCCAGCAGCCCGGGGACTAGCGGGAATAATGAGCAGTTCTTC
NA TRBJ2-2 TRBV20-1 NA CSARGRSTANTGELFF TGCAGTGCTAGAGGGAGGTCGACAGCGAACACCGGGGAGCTGTTTTTT
NA TRBJ2-3 TRBV5-1 NA CASSPYGLLTDTQYF TGCGCCAGCAGCCCCTACGGACTGCTCACAGATACGCAGTATTTT
few TRBJ1-1 TRBV5-6 NA CASSLEQGNIVTEAFF TGTGCCAGCAGCTTGGAACAGGGAAATATTGTCACTGAAGCTTTCTTT
few TRBJ2-5 TRBV29-1 TRBD2 CSVEVGLAGAQYQETQYF TGCAGCGTTGAAGTCGGACTAGCGGGGGCCCAGTACCAAGAGACCCAGTACTTC
few TRBJ2-4 TRBV20-1 NA CSAPADSGVAKNIQYF TGCAGTGCCCCCGCTGACTCGGGGGTAGCCAAAAACATTCAGTACTTC
few TRBJ2-1 TRBV29-1 TRBD2 CSVEMGGPQFF TGCAGCGTTGAAATGGGAGGGCCACAGTTCTTC
NA TRBJ2-1 TRBV7-2 NA CASSLDSLGDEQFF TGTGCCAGCAGCTTAGATAGTTTGGGCGATGAGCAGTTCTTC
many TRBJ2-1 TRBV12-3/TRBV12-4 TRBD1 CASSSQGNRGSYNEQFF TGTGCCAGCAGTTCTCAAGGAAACAGGGGAAGTTACAATGAGCAGTTCTTC
NA TRBJ2-7 TRBV29-1 TRBD1 CSEKTGSCRYEQYF TGCAGCGAAAAGACAGGGAGCTGCCGGTACGAGCAGTACTTC
NA TRBJ2-1 TRBV12-3/TRBV12-4 TRBD1 CASSRQGTKYNEQFF TGTGCCAGCAGCCGACAGGGTACTAAATACAATGAGCAGTTCTTC